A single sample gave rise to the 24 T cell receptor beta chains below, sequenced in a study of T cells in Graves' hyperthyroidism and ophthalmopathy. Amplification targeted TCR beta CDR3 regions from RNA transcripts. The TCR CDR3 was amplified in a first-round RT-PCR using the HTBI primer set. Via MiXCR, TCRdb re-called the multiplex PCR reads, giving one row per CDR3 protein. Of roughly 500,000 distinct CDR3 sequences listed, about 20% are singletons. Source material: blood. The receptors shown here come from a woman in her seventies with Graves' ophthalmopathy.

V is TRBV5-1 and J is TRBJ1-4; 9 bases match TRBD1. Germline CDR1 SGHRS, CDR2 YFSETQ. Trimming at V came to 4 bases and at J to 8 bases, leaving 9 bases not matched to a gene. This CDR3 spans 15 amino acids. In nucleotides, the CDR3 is TGCGCCAGCAGCCAGGACGGGACAGGGAACGAAAAACTGTTTTTT. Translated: CASSQDGTGNEKLFF.

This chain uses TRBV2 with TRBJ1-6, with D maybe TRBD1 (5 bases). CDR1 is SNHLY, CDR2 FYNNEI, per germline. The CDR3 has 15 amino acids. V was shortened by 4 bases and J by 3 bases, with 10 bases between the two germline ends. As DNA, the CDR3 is TGTGCCAGCAGTGTTGACAGCCACTATAATTCACCCCTCCACTTT. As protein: CASSVDSHYNSPLHF.

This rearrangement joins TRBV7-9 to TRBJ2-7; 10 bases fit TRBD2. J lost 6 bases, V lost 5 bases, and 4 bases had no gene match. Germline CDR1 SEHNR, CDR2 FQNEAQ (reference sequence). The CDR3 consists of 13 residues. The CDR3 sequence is CASSPTSGTEQYF. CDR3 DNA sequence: TGTGCCAGCAGCCCCACTAGCGGGACCGAGCAGTACTTC. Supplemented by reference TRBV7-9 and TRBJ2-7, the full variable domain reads DTGVSQNPRHKITKRGQNVTFRCDPISEHNRLYWYRQTLGQGPEFLTYFQNEAQLEKSRLLSDRFSAERPKGSFSTLEIQRTEQGDSAMYLCASSPTSGTEQYFGPGTRLTVT.

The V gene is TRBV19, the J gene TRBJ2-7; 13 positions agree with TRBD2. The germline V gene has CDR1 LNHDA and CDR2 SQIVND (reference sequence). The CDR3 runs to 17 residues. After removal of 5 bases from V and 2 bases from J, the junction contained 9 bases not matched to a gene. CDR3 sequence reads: CASSPSTSGRIPYEQYF. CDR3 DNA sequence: TGTGCCAGTAGTCCCTCGACTAGCGGGAGGATCCCCTACGAGCAGTACTTC.

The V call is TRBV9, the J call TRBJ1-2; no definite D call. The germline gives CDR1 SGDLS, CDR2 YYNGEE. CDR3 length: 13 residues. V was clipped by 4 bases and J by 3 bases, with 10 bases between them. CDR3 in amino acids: CASSPGGHYGYTF. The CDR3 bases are TGTGCCAGCAGCCCGGGTGGGCACTATGGCTACACCTTC.

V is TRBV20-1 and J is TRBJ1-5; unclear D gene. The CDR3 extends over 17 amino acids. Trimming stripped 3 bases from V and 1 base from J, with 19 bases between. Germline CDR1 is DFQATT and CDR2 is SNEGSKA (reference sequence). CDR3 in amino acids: CSASLVGEGISNQPQHF. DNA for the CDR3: TGCAGTGCTAGTCTTGTGGGAGAGGGTATCAGCAATCAGCCCCAGCATTTT.

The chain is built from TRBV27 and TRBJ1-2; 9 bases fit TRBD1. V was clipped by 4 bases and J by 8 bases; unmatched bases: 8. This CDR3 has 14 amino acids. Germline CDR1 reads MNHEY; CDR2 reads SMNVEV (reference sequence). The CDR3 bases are TGTGCCAGCAGTTCCGGGACAGGGCCGTTGGGCTACACCTTC. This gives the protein CASSSGTGPLGYTF.

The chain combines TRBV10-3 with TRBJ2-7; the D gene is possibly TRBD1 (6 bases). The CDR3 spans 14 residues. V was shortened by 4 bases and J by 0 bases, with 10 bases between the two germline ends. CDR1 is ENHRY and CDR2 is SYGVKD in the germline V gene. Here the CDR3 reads CAISGTGSSYEQYF. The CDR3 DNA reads TGTGCCATCAGTGGAACAGGGAGCTCCTACGAGCAGTACTTC.

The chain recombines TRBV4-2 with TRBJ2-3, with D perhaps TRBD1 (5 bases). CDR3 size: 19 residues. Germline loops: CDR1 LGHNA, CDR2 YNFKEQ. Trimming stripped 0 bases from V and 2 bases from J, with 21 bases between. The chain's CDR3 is CASSQDSGLRAVVTDTQYF. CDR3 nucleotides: TGTGCCAGCAGCCAAGATTCAGGGTTAAGGGCGGTAGTCACAGATACGCAGTATTTT.

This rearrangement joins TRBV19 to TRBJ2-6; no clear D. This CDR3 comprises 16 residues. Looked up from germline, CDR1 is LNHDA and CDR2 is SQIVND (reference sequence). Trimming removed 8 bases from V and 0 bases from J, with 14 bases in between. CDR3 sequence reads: CASRLTHISGANVLTF. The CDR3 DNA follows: TGTGCCAGTCGCCTAACTCATATCTCTGGGGCCAACGTCCTGACTTTC.

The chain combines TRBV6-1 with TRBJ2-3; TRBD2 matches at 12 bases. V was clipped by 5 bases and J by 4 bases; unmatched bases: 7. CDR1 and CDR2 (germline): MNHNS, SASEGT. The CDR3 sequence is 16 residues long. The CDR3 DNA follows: TGTGCCAGCAGTTTCGTTCTAGCGGGAGGGGCAGATACGCAGTATTTT. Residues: CASSFVLAGGADTQYF.

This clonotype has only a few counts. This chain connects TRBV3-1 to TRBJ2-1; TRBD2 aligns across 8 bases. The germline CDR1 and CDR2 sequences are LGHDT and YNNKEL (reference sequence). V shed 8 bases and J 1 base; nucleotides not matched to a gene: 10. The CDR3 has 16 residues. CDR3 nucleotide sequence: TGTGCCAGCTCGAAAACTAGCGGAATATCCTACAATGAGCAGTTCTTC. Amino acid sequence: CASSKTSGISYNEQFF.

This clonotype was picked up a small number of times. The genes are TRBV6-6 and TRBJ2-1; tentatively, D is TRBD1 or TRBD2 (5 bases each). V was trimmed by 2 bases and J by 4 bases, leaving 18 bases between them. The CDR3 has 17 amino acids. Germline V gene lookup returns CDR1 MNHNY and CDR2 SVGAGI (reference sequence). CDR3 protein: CASSYGGGRGRYNEQFF. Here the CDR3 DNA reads TGTGCCAGCAGTTACGGTGGGGGAAGGGGTCGGTACAATGAGCAGTTCTTC.

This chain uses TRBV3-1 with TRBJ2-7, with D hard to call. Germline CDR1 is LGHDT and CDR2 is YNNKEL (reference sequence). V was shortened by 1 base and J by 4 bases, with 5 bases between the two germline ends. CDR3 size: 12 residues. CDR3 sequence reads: CASSQVEYEQYF. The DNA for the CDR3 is TGTGCCAGCAGCCAAGTGGAGTACGAGCAGTACTTC.

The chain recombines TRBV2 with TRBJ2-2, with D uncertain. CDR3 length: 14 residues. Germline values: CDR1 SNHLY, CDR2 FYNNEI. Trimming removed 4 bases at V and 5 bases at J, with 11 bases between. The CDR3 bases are TGTGCCAGCAGTGTACGGTTGAGTACCGGGGAGCTGTTTTTT. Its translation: CASSVRLSTGELFF.

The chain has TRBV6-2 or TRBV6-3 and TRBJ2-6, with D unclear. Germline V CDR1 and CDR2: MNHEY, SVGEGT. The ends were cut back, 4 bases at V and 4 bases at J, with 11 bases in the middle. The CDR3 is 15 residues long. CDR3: CASSSGETGANVLTF. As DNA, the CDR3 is TGTGCCAGCAGTTCAGGAGAGACCGGGGCCAACGTCCTGACTTTC.

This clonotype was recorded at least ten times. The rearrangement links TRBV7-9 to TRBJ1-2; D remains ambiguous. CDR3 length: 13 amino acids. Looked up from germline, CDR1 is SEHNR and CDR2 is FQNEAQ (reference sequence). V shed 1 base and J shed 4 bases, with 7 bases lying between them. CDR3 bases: TGTGCCAGCAGCTTAGAGGCGGGCTATGGCTACACCTTC. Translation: CASSLEAGYGYTF.

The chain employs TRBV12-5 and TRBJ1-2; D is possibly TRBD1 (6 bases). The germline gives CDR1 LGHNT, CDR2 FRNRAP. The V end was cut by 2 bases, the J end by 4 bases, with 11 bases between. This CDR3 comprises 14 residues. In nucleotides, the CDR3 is TGTGCTAGTGGTTTGCCCCGGACAGTCTATGGCTACACCTTC. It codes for CASGLPRTVYGYTF.

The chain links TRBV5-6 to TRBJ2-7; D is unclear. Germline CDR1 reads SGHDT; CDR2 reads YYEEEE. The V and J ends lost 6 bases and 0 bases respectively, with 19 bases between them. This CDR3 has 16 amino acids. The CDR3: CASTRAGLRPSYEQYF. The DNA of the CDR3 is TGTGCCAGCACCAGAGCCGGGTTACGTCCCTCCTACGAGCAGTACTTC.

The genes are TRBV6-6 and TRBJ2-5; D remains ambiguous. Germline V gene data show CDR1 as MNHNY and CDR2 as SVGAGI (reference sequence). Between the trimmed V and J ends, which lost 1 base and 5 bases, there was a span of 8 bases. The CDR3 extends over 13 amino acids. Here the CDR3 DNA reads TGTGCCAGCAGTTACTTTGTGAGGGAGACCCAGTACTTC. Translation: CASSYFVRETQYF.

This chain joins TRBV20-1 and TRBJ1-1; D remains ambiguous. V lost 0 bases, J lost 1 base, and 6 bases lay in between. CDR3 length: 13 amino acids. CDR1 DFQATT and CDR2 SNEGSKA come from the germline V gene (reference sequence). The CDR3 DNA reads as TGCAGTGCTAGAGACAGCAAGAACACTGAAGCTTTCTTT. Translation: CSARDSKNTEAFF.

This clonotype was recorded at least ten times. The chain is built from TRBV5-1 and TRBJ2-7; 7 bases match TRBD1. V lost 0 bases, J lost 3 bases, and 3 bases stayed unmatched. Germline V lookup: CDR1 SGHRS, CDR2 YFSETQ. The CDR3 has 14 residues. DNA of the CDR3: TGCGCCAGCAGCTTGGAAGGGGGCTACTACGAGCAGTACTTC. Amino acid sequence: CASSLEGGYYEQYF.

CDR3 coding DNA: TGTGCCACCAGTGACCCGGCAGGGCCAGGCTACACCTTC. Translation: CATSDPAGPGYTF. This chain uses TRBV24-1 with TRBJ1-2; D might be TRBD1 (5 bases). Trimming pared 4 bases from V and 8 bases from J, leaving 13 bases between. The CDR3 runs 13 residues. CDR1 is KGHDR, CDR2 SFDVKD, per germline.

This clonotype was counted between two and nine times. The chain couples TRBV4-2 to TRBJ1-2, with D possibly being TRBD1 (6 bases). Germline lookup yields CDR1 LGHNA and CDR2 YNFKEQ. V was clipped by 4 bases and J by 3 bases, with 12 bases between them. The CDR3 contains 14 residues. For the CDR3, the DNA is TGTGCCAGCAGCCCCCCCGGGGGCCACTATGGCTACACCTTC. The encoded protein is CASSPPGGHYGYTF.